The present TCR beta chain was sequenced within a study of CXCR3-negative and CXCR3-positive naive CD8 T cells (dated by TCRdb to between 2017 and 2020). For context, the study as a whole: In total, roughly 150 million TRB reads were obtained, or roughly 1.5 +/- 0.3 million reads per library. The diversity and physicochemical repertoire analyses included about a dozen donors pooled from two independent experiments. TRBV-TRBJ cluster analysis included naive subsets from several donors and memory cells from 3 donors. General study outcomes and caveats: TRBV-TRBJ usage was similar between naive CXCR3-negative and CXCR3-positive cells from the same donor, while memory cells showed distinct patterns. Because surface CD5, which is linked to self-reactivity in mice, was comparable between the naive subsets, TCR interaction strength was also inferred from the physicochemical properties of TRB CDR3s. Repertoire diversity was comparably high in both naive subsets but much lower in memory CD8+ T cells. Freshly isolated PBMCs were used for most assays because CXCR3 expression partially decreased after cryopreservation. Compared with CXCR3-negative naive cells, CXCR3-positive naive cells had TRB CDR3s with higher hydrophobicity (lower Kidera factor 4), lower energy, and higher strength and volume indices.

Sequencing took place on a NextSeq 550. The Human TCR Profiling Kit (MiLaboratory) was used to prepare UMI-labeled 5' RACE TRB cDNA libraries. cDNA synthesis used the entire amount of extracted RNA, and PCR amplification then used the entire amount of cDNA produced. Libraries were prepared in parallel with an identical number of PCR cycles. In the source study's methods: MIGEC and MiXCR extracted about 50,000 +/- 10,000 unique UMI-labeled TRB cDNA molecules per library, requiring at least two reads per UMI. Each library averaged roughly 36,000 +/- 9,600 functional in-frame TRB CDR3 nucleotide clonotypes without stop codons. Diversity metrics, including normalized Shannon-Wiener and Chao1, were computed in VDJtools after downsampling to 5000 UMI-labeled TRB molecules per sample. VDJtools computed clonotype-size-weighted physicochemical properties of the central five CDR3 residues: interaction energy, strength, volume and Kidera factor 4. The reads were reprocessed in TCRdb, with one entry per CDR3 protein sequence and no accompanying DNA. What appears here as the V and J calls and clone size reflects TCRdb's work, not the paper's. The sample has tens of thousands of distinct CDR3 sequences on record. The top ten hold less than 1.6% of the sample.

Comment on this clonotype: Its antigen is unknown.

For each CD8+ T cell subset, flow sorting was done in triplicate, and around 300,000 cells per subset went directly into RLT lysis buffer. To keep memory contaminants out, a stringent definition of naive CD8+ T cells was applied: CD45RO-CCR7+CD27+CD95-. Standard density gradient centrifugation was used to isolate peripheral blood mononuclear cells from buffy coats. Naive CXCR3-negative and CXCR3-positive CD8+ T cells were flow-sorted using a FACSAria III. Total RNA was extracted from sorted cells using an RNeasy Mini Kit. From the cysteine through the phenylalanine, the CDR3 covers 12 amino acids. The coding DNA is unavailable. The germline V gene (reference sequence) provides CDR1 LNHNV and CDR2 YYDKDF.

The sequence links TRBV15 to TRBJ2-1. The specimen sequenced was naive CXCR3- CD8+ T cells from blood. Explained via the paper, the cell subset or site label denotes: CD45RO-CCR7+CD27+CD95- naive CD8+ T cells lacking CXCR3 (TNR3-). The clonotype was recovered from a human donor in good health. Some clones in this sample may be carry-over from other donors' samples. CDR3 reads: CATSRDVGEQFF.